This entry lists 8 T cell receptor beta chains sequenced from one sample in a study of blood T cell repertoires in COVID-19. Using immunoSEQ multiplex PCR, the repertoire was profiled, and TCRdb retains in-frame clones only, with some absent. In the table there are 170,000 or so clones, approximately 86% of which are singletons. The material sequenced was peripheral blood. The receptors were sampled from a man in his forties or fifties with active or convalescent COVID-19.

CDR3 in amino acids: CASSVAWVASGEQETQYF. The CDR3 nucleotides are TGTGCCAGCAGCGTAGCTTGGGTGGCTAGCGGGGAGCAAGAGACCCAGTACTTC. This chain connects TRBV9 to TRBJ2-5; 9 bases align to TRBD2. The CDR3 sequence is 18 residues long. From germline, CDR1 is SGDLS and CDR2 YYNGEE. V trimming: 0 bases; J trimming: 2 bases; junction bases outside the gene matches: 11.

This rearrangement joins TRBV5-1 to TRBJ2-3, with TRBD1 matching 8 bases. Trimming at V came to 4 bases and at J to 6 bases, leaving 7 bases not matched to a gene. There are 14 residues in the CDR3. Germline V lookup: CDR1 SGHRS, CDR2 YFSETQ. CDR3 bases: TGCGCCAGCAGCCTCCAGGGGGCTGTGGATACGCAGTATTTT. Protein: CASSLQGAVDTQYF. Filled out from reference TRBV5-1 and TRBJ2-3, the complete variable domain reads KAGVTQTPRYLIKTRGQQVTLSCSPISGHRSVSWYQQTPGQGLQFLFEYFSETQRNKGNFPGRFSGRQFSNSRSEMNVSTLELGDSALYLCASSLQGAVDTQYFGPGTRLTVL.

This chain joins TRBV25-1 and TRBJ1-1, with D uncertain. Germline CDR1 is MGHDK and CDR2 is SYGVNS. The V and J ends lost 5 bases and 4 bases respectively, with 14 bases between them. The CDR3 has 14 amino acids. CDR3 loop: CASSTPGRATEAFF. CDR3 DNA: TGTGCCAGCAGTACCCCGGGGAGGGCCACTGAAGCTTTCTTT.

CDR3 loop: CASRSHGSPLHF. The CDR3 DNA sequence: TGTGCCAGCCGTAGTCACGGGTCACCCCTCCACTTT. The V and J genes are TRBV14 and TRBJ1-6; D is unresolved. Germline CDR1 reads SGHDN; CDR2 reads FVKESK. This CDR3 region has 12 residues. Trimming pared 8 bases from V and 10 bases from J, leaving 12 bases between.

The rearrangement links TRBV7-2 to TRBJ1-2; no clear D. Trimming took 0 bases from V and 8 from J, leaving 7 bases between them. The germline V gene encodes CDR1 SGHTA and CDR2 FQGNSA. This CDR3 comprises 12 residues. CDR3 in amino acids: CASSLAGGGYTF. In DNA form, the CDR3 reads TGTGCCAGCAGCTTAGCGGGAGGCGGCTACACCTTC. The full variable domain, completed using reference TRBV7-2 and TRBJ1-2, is GAGVSQSPSNKVTEKGKDVELRCDPISGHTALYWYRQSLGQGLEFLIYFQGNSAPDKSGLPSDRFSAERTGGSVSTLTIQRTQQEDSAVYLCASSLAGGGYTFGSGTRLTVV.

This clone came up once. This rearrangement joins TRBV27 to TRBJ1-1; D call uncertain. The CDR3 runs to 14 residues. CDR1 and CDR2 from the germline V gene are MNHEY and SMNVEV (reference sequence). The V and J ends lost 5 bases and 0 bases respectively, with 10 bases between them. In DNA, the CDR3 is TGTGCCAGCAGTCCCCGGTCCCTGAACACTGAAGCTTTCTTT. Translated, it gives CASSPRSLNTEAFF.

This clone was found once. The chain carries TRBV5-4 and TRBJ2-2, with a tentative D call TRBD1 (6 bases). CDR1 is SGHNT, CDR2 YYREEE, per germline (reference sequence). V dropped 4 bases and J dropped 5 bases, with 9 bases sitting between them. There are 13 residues in the CDR3. The CDR3 region is CASSQGQTGELFF. The CDR3 nucleotides read TGTGCCAGCAGCCAAGGACAGACCGGGGAGCTGTTTTTT. The full variable domain, rest sourced from reference TRBV5-4 and TRBJ2-2, is ETGVTQSPTHLIKTRGQQVTLRCSSQSGHNTVSWYQQALGQGPQFIFQYYREEENGRGNFPPRFSGLQFPNYSSELNVNALELDDSALYLCASSQGQTGELFFGEGSRLTVL.

V gene TRBV5-1 combines with J gene TRBJ2-1, with D possibly TRBD2 on 5 matching bases. Germline values: CDR1 SGHRS, CDR2 YFSETQ. This CDR3 has 13 residues. Trimming took 4 bases from V and 5 from J, leaving 10 bases between them. CDR3 in DNA: TGCGCCAGCAGCGCCGGACTGAACAATGAGCAGTTCTTC. It codes for CASSAGLNNEQFF.